Presented here are 10 T cell receptor beta chains from one specimen sequenced in a study of tumor-infiltrating lymphocytes in oesophageal squamous cell carcinoma. Using its own MiXCR run on the PCR reads, TCRdb lists one record per CDR3 protein. The table has 20,000 to 25,000 distinct CDR3 sequences, 36% seen once. Sequencing used esophageal tumor tissue. These receptors originate from a male donor with esophageal squamous cell carcinoma.

CDR3 nucleotides: TGTGCCAGCAGTGAATCTGTAGGTTTCGGCACCATATATTTT. It translates to CASSESVGFGTIYF. The chain employs TRBV2 and TRBJ1-3; D uncertain. From germline, CDR1 is SNHLY and CDR2 FYNNEI. The CDR3 length is 14 residues. Trimming removed 2 bases at V and 9 bases at J, with 14 bases between.

The chain couples TRBV7-9 to TRBJ1-4, with 7 bases fitting TRBD1. This CDR3 contains 15 residues. The junction had 5 bases not matched to a gene; V was cut back by 2 bases and J by 5 bases. Germline V gene lookup returns CDR1 SEHNR and CDR2 FQNEAQ (reference sequence). The CDR3 region is CASSLSGQRNEKLFF. In nucleotides, the CDR3 is TGTGCCAGCAGCTTATCGGGACAGAGGAATGAAAAACTGTTTTTT.

This clonotype has a handful of counts. The chain joins TRBV12-3 or TRBV12-4 to TRBJ2-3; TRBD2 agrees at 14 bases. CDR3 length: 16 residues. The V gene end was trimmed by 6 bases and the J gene end by 2 bases; junction bases not matched to a gene: 4. The CDR3 here is CASRGTSGSVTDTQYF. The CDR3 DNA is TGTGCCAGCAGGGGGACTAGCGGGAGCGTCACAGATACGCAGTATTTT.

This clonotype was observed a few times. The chain uses TRBV9 and TRBJ2-1; D uncertain. This CDR3 has 15 residues. Trimming cost V 0 bases and J 8 bases, with 15 bases left between them. Germline V gene data show CDR1 as SGDLS and CDR2 as YYNGEE. In DNA, the CDR3 is TGTGCCAGCAGCGTAGGGGCAGGAACGACCTATGAGCAGTTCTTC. Translation gives CASSVGAGTTYEQFF.

To note about this clonotype: At one end, the junction sequence differs from germline, possibly due to a read error. The chain is built from TRBV28 and TRBJ1-2; D remains unclear. The CDR3 has 11 residues. The germline V gene has CDR1 MDHEN and CDR2 SYDVKM. This CDR3 is CASSPGYDYTF. CDR3 in DNA: TGTGCCAGCAGCCCGGGGTATGACTACACATTC.

In this sample, this clonotype turned up once. The V call is TRBV6-1, the J call TRBJ2-6, with a weak D call TRBD2 (6 bases). The J call is doubtful: the DNA matches TRBJ2-1 better. Germline V gene sequence: CDR1 MNHNS, CDR2 SASEGT. This CDR3 is built from 13 residues. CDR3 sequence: CASTRGAYNEQFF. The CDR3, as DNA: TGTGCCAGCACTCGCGGGGCTTACAATGAGCAGTTCTTC.

Within the sample, this clonotype is medium-sized. V is TRBV7-8 and J is TRBJ2-1; 8 nucleotides align to TRBD1. The length of the CDR3 is 14 residues. The germline V gene encodes CDR1 SGHVS and CDR2 FQNEAQ. V lost 4 bases and J lost 5; bases outside the gene matches: 4. CDR3: CASSSGTGHNEQFF. DNA for the CDR3: TGTGCCAGCAGCTCGGGGACAGGCCACAATGAGCAGTTCTTC.

This clonotype showed up just once. The gene calls are TRBV5-3 and TRBJ2-7; 7 bases match TRBD2. TRBV5-3 is reported as an ORF; its role is uncertain. CDR3 length: 15 residues. Losses at the gene ends were 8 bases for V and 7 bases for J; bases not matched to a gene: 18. The CDR3 coding sequence is TGTGCCAGCAGCCCCATTGGGCGGGAGAGGGATGAGCAGTACTTC. Translation gives CASSPIGRERDEQYF.

In its sample, this clonotype was seen a few times. The chain employs TRBV2 and TRBJ2-7; TRBD2 might be the D (5 bases). With 3 bases removed from V and 9 bases from J, the gap between germline ends came to 15 bases. CDR1 and CDR2 (germline): SNHLY, FYNNEI. There are 13 residues in the CDR3. The CDR3 loop reads CASSESSFPGQYF. CDR3 sequence (DNA): TGTGCCAGCAGTGAGTCTAGCTTTCCCGGGCAGTACTTC.

The table lists this clonotype with many counts. This chain uses TRBV15 with TRBJ2-5, with 7 positions matching TRBD2. The CDR3 contains 15 residues. Trimming at V came to 1 base and at J to 4 bases, leaving 6 bases not matched to a gene. Germline V gene data show CDR1 as LNHNV and CDR2 as YYDKDF (reference sequence). The CDR3 region is CATSRAGEGRETQYF. In DNA form, the CDR3 reads TGTGCCACCAGCAGAGCGGGGGAGGGGCGAGAGACCCAGTACTTC. Filled out from reference TRBV15 and TRBJ2-5, the complete variable domain reads DAMVIQNPRYQVTQFGKPVTLSCSQTLNHNVMYWYQQKSSQAPKLLFHYYDKDFNNEADTPDNFQSRRPNTSFCFLDIRSPGLGDTAMYLCATSRAGEGRETQYFGPGTRLLVL.